The 28 T cell receptor beta chains below all came from one sample that was sequenced in a study of shared clonotypes between healthy human individuals. Repertoires were generated with immunoSEQ multiplex PCR, while TCRdb's copy carries only in-frame clones and drops some. The repertoire consists of about 2 million clones, with about 95% occurring once and the leading ten covering roughly 1.1%. Naive CD8 cells comprised CD45RO-negative, CCR7-positively selected cells, excluding terminally differentiated effector memory CD45RA+ cells. Sequenced material: naive CD8+ T cells sorted from blood. The source is a man between 18 and 29 years old in good health.

This clone was recorded once. The J gene is TRBJ2-5, the V gene TRBV5-1, with TRBD2 identical over 9 bases. There are 17 residues in the CDR3. Germline CDR1 SGHRS, CDR2 YFSETQ. The junction had 7 bases not matched to a gene; V was cut back by 0 bases and J by 1 base. CDR3 amino acids: CASSLGLTSGIQETQYF. The CDR3 DNA reads TGCGCCAGCAGCTTGGGGTTGACTAGCGGAATCCAAGAGACCCAGTACTTC.

The chain has TRBV5-6 and TRBJ2-7, with TRBD2 as a possible D gene (6 bases). The CDR3 covers 13 residues. Per the germline V gene, CDR1 is SGHDT and CDR2 is YYEEEE. V lost 3 bases to trimming and J lost 2 bases, with 9 bases between them. The CDR3 DNA reads TGTGCCAGCAGCTACTCGGGGGCCTACGAGCAGTACTTC. Amino acid sequence: CASSYSGAYEQYF.

The chain employs TRBV2 and TRBJ2-7; no clear D. The CDR3 has 15 amino acids. Germline V gene lookup returns CDR1 SNHLY and CDR2 FYNNEI. V gave up 0 bases and J gave up 0 bases, with 9 bases separating them. The CDR3 region has the DNA TGTGCCAGCAGTGAAGCGCAGGTGCCCTCCTACGAGCAGTACTTC. Translated: CASSEAQVPSYEQYF.

The rearrangement joins TRBV10-2 to TRBJ1-2; TRBD1 aligns across 8 bases. The germline V gene has CDR1 WSHSY and CDR2 SAAADI. The trim removed 3 bases at V and 4 bases at J, leaving 1 base unmatched. The CDR3 extends over 13 amino acids. The DNA of the CDR3 is TGCGCCAGCAGTGAAGGACAGGGCTATGGCTACACCTTC. This translates into CASSEGQGYGYTF.

The chain uses TRBV29-1 and TRBJ2-5; TRBD2 matches at 10 bases. The V gene's germline CDR1 is SQVTM and CDR2 ANQGSEA. The CDR3 is 13 residues long. Trimming at V came to 7 bases and at J to 5 bases, leaving 7 bases not matched to a gene. CDR3 nucleotides: TGCAGCGGGTCTAGCGGGAGCAGGGAGACCCAGTACTTC. Encoded protein: CSGSSGSRETQYF.

The chain carries TRBV10-1 and TRBJ2-7, with D uncertain. Trimming shortened V by 0 bases and J by 3 bases, and 12 bases separated the two germline ends. This CDR3 is built from 15 residues. Germline V gives CDR1 WNHNN, CDR2 SYGVQD (reference sequence). The CDR3 coding sequence is TGCGCCAGCAGTGAGTCCCTAGGTCTATTCTACGAGCAGTACTTC. Translated: CASSESLGLFYEQYF.

Turning to this clone: Different DNA sequences within this sample yield the same CDR3. This rearrangement joins TRBV27 to TRBJ2-5; D is unclear. Germline V gene lookup returns CDR1 MNHEY and CDR2 SMNVEV (reference sequence). The CDR3 runs 13 residues. The V end was cut by 2 bases, the J end by 4 bases, with 8 bases between. The CDR3 nucleotides read TGTGCCAGCAGTTTAGGCCTCCTAGAGACCCAGTACTTC. Amino acids: CASSLGLLETQYF.

The gene calls are TRBV5-1 and TRBJ2-1; the D gene is possibly TRBD2 (5 bases). The V and J ends lost 4 bases and 2 bases respectively, with 13 bases between them. The CDR3 extends over 15 amino acids. Germline loops: CDR1 SGHRS, CDR2 YFSETQ. This chain's CDR3 is CASSLLSDAYNEQFF. In DNA, the CDR3 is TGCGCCAGCAGCCTCCTTAGCGATGCCTACAATGAGCAGTTCTTC.

Points on this clone: The sample contains more than one DNA sequence encoding this CDR3. The V call is TRBV7-9, the J call TRBJ2-1; TRBD1 might be the D (6 bases). This CDR3 has 14 residues. CDR1 SEHNR and CDR2 FQNEAQ come from the germline V gene (reference sequence). V was trimmed by 4 bases and J by 4 bases, leaving 11 bases between them. The CDR3 sequence: CASSSRDTYNEQFF. CDR3 sequence (DNA): TGTGCCAGCAGCTCCCGGGACACGTACAATGAGCAGTTCTTC.

On this clone: This sample includes further DNA sequences coding for the same CDR3. This CDR3 reads CASSLGGVNTEAFF. CDR3 nucleotide sequence: TGTGCCAGCAGCTTAGGAGGAGTGAACACTGAAGCTTTCTTT. This chain connects TRBV13 to TRBJ1-1; no firm D call. The V and J ends lost 0 bases and 0 bases respectively, with 5 bases between them. The CDR3 totals 14 residues. From germline, CDR1 is PRHDT and CDR2 FYEKMQ (reference sequence).

V usage is TRBV15 and J usage is TRBJ2-5; the D is unclear. The CDR3 has 15 residues. CDR1 is LNHNV, CDR2 YYDKDF, per germline (reference sequence). The V gene lost 1 base and the J gene lost 2 bases, with 11 bases spanning the gap. The CDR3 loop is CATSRVRQAQETQYF. DNA for the CDR3: TGTGCCACCAGCAGAGTTCGGCAGGCGCAAGAGACCCAGTACTTC. Looking up the rest from reference TRBV15 and TRBJ2-5 gives the full variable domain: DAMVIQNPRYQVTQFGKPVTLSCSQTLNHNVMYWYQQKSSQAPKLLFHYYDKDFNNEADTPDNFQSRRPNTSFCFLDIRSPGLGDTAMYLCATSRVRQAQETQYFGPGTRLLVL.

Note on this clone: This CDR3 is also generated by other DNA sequences in the sample. The V gene is TRBV27, the J gene TRBJ1-4; D not certain. CDR3 length equals 12 residues. The germline V gene has CDR1 MNHEY and CDR2 SMNVEV (reference sequence). V was trimmed by 3 bases and J by 8 bases, leaving 7 bases between them. CDR3 DNA: TGTGCCAGCAGTTTGTTAGGGGAAAAACTGTTTTTT. Translating it yields CASSLLGEKLFF.

The rearrangement joins TRBV5-6 to TRBJ2-2; TRBD1 matches at 9 bases. Germline V lookup: CDR1 SGHDT, CDR2 YYEEEE. This CDR3 contains 13 residues. V lost 4 bases, J lost 15 bases, and 10 bases stayed unmatched. CDR3 sequence: CASSLGQGLVVFF. The CDR3 DNA reads as TGTGCCAGCAGCCTAGGACAGGGGCTAGTAGTGTTTTTT.

The V call is TRBV30, the J call TRBJ2-3, with D possibly being TRBD1 or TRBD2 (5 bases each). V shed 1 base and J shed 1 base, with 15 bases lying between them. The CDR3 has 16 amino acids. CDR1 is GTSNPN, CDR2 SVGIG, per germline (reference sequence). Written as DNA, the CDR3 is TGTGCCTGGAGTGCCACGAGCGTGGGGGGCACAGATACGCAGTATTTT. It encodes CAWSATSVGGTDTQYF.

The chain couples TRBV7-6 to TRBJ1-6, with D possibly matching TRBD1 (6 bases). V lost 7 bases and J lost 7, with 23 bases in between. CDR3 length: 17 residues. CDR1 is SGHVS and CDR2 is FNYEAQ in the germline V gene. The CDR3 spells CASNLNGTPGPNSPLHF. DNA of the CDR3: TGTGCCAGCAACCTTAACGGGACACCGGGTCCAAATTCACCCCTCCACTTT. Full variable domain (rest looked up from reference TRBV7-6 and TRBJ1-6): GAGVSQSPRYKVTKRGQDVALRCDPISGHVSLYWYRQALGQGPEFLTYFNYEAQQDKSGLPNDRFSAERPEGSISTLTIQRTEQRDSAMYRCASNLNGTPGPNSPLHFGNGTRLTVT.

The rearrangement uses TRBV6-5 and TRBJ1-5; D is possibly TRBD1 (6 bases). The V gene lost 4 bases and the J gene lost 5 bases, with 12 bases spanning the gap. The germline V gene encodes CDR1 MNHEY and CDR2 SVGAGI. The CDR3 loop spans 14 amino acids. In nucleotides, the CDR3 is TGTGCCAGCAGTTCTCGACAGGCCGATCAGCCCCAGCATTTT. As protein: CASSSRQADQPQHF.

In this sample, this clone turned up a few times. The chain carries TRBV20-1 and TRBJ2-5; possibly TRBD2 for D (5 bases). Per the germline V gene, CDR1 is DFQATT and CDR2 is SNEGSKA (reference sequence). The CDR3 totals 11 residues. V gave up 7 bases and J gave up 0 bases, with 6 bases separating them. The CDR3 DNA is TGCAGTGTCGGGGACCAAGAGACCCAGTACTTC. Encoded protein: CSVGDQETQYF.

The chain links TRBV28 to TRBJ2-7; D is possibly TRBD1 or TRBD2 (6 bases each). This CDR3 comprises 17 residues. Germline V gives CDR1 MDHEN, CDR2 SYDVKM. The V gene lost 1 base and the J gene lost 0 bases, with 16 bases spanning the gap. Here the CDR3 DNA reads TGTGCCAGCAGTTTATCGCCCTCGGGGGCAAACTCCTACGAGCAGTACTTC. It yields the protein CASSLSPSGANSYEQYF.

J is TRBJ2-7 and V is TRBV27; 8 bases line up with TRBD1. The J segment lost 3 bases and the V segment lost 4 bases, leaving 5 bases of the junction unmatched. This CDR3 has 14 residues. Per the germline V gene, CDR1 is MNHEY and CDR2 is SMNVEV (reference sequence). The CDR3 sequence is CASSSDRAIYEQYF. For the CDR3, the DNA is TGTGCCAGCAGTTCGGACAGGGCAATCTACGAGCAGTACTTC.

V and J are TRBV6-1 and TRBJ1-4; the D is unclear. The CDR3 sequence is 17 residues long. V dropped 2 bases and J dropped 1 base, with 14 bases sitting between them. The germline gives CDR1 MNHNS, CDR2 SASEGT. The DNA for the CDR3 is TGTGCCAGCAGTGAAATAAGTGGGGTTGTAACTAATGAAAAACTGTTTTTT. Amino acids: CASSEISGVVTNEKLFF.

V usage is TRBV5-1 and J usage is TRBJ2-7; 7 bases map to TRBD1. V shed 4 bases, J shed 0 bases, and the junction held 1 base outside the gene matches. CDR3 length equals 13 residues. Looked up from germline, CDR1 is SGHRS and CDR2 is YFSETQ. The CDR3 nucleotides read TGCGCCAGCAGCGGGACAGCCTCCTACGAGCAGTACTTC. Amino acid sequence: CASSGTASYEQYF.

Notes on this clone: This sample also contains other DNA sequences that code for the same CDR3. This chain connects TRBV6-5 to TRBJ2-1, with TRBD2 identical over 11 bases. CDR1 MNHEY and CDR2 SVGAGI come from the germline V gene. The J segment lost 7 bases and the V segment lost 2 bases, leaving 4 bases of the junction unmatched. There are 15 residues in the CDR3. CDR3 DNA sequence: TGTGCCAGCAGTTACGGATTAGCGGGGGGGAATGAGCAGTTCTTC. Translated, it gives CASSYGLAGGNEQFF.

The chain uses TRBV30 and TRBJ1-1; D may be TRBD1 (5 bases). The CDR3 loop spans 12 amino acids. Trimming pared 2 bases from V and 4 bases from J, leaving 8 bases between. The germline CDR1 and CDR2 sequences are GTSNPN and SVGIG (reference sequence). DNA for the CDR3: TGTGCCTGGAGTCGGGGACTCACTGAAGCTTTCTTT. Amino acids: CAWSRGLTEAFF. Full variable domain (remainder filled in from reference TRBV30 and TRBJ1-1): SQTIHQWPATLVQPVGSPLSLECTVEGTSNPNLYWYRQAAGRGLQLLFYSVGIGQISSEVPQNLSASRPQDRQFILSSKKLLLSDSGFYLCAWSRGLTEAFFGQGTRLTVV.

The CDR3 protein is CASSVAGTGENEQFF. The CDR3 DNA follows: TGTGCCAGCAGCGTAGCCGGGACAGGGGAAAATGAGCAGTTCTTC. The J gene is TRBJ2-1, the V gene TRBV9, with 10 bases identical to TRBD1. Germline V CDR1 and CDR2: SGDLS, YYNGEE. The CDR3 sequence is 15 residues long. The ends lost 0 bases at V and 7 bases at J; junction bases unmatched: 4.

This sequence joins TRBV2 and TRBJ2-5; D gene uncertain. CDR1 and CDR2 (germline): SNHLY, FYNNEI. There are 12 residues in the CDR3. Trimming removed 2 bases from V and 13 bases from J, with 14 bases in between. The CDR3 nucleotides read TGTGCCAGCAGTGAAAACGGGTACGAGCGGTACTTC. Protein product: CASSENGYERYF. Full variable domain (missing parts from reference TRBV2 and TRBJ2-5): EPEVTQTPSHQVTQMGQEVILRCVPISNHLYFYWYRQILGQKVEFLVSFYNNEISEKSEIFDDQFSVERPDGSNFTLKIRSTKLEDSAMYFCASSENGYERYFGPGTRLLVL.

This clone has a handful of counts. J is TRBJ1-5 and V is TRBV19; TRBD1 matches 10 bases. Germline V gene lookup returns CDR1 LNHDA and CDR2 SQIVND (reference sequence). The V gene end was trimmed by 7 bases and the J gene end by 6 bases; junction bases not matched to a gene: 6. The length of the CDR3 is 14 residues. The DNA for the CDR3 is TGTGCCAGTACCCCAGGACAGGGGGTTCAGCCCCAGCATTTT. Translating it yields CASTPGQGVQPQHF.

Here the CDR3 reads CASSISGNSPLHF. Written as DNA, the CDR3 is TGTGCCAGTAGTATAAGCGGAAATTCACCCCTCCACTTT. The chain recombines TRBV19 with TRBJ1-6; D is uncertain. The CDR3 has 13 amino acids. CDR1 is LNHDA, CDR2 SQIVND, per germline (reference sequence). Trimming left V 2 bases short and J 7 bases short, with 6 bases between.

The V and J genes are TRBV10-2 and TRBJ2-3; 7 bases match TRBD1. This CDR3 contains 14 residues. The V gene end was trimmed by 8 bases and the J gene end by 0 bases; junction bases not matched to a gene: 5. Looked up from germline, CDR1 is WSHSY and CDR2 is SAAADI. The CDR3 here is CASGTGVSTDTQYF. The CDR3 DNA reads TGCGCCAGCGGTACAGGGGTGAGCACAGATACGCAGTATTTT.